This T cell receptor beta chain was recovered during a study of blood T cell repertoires in acute mononucleosis (dated by TCRdb to between 2020 and 2021). About the full investigation: Convalescent samples, which represented the memory response, were taken 5 to 8 months after the acute presentation. Mean blood EBV load was roughly 3.7 log10 genome copies per million B cells during acute infection and about 2.6 at convalescence.

For TCR profiling, total RNA from at least 9,500 sorted tetramer+ CD8 T cells was reverse transcribed into cDNA. PCR with primers that anneal to V and J regions amplified CDR3 regions and added unique molecular identifiers to track templates. TCRalpha and TCRbeta chains were profiled using the immunoSEQ platform, including its sequencing and error-correction standards. Processing in the source paper ran as follows. Clonal copy numbers were corrected for sequencing and PCR errors, and IMGT conventions were followed to define CDR3s. Analysis was limited to productive rearrangements and used immunoSEQ Analyzer versions 2.0 and 3.0, and gene-pairing frequencies were further processed in Microsoft Excel. Circos plots were used to display V-J pairings, and MEME together with a custom motifSearch program was used to find CDR3 motifs. The probability of generation of TCR sequences was calculated using the OLGA algorithm. Clonotypes seen at both visits were called persistent; those seen only acutely were nonpersistent; those seen only at convalescence were de novo. An amino acid clonotype used by more than one donor was defined as a public TCR. Here the immuneACCESS table is served through TCRdb, limited to in-frame sequences with V and J called. Missing clones are a known gap in these copies; in checked studies unresolved V genes cover under half, and the rest lacks a known reason. V, J and clone size derive from that table, while D and trimming were established from the DNA sequence. In this sample the table shows 1,500 to 2,000 clones, approximately 26% of which occur a single time. About 24% of the sample lies in the top ten.

With regard to this clone: An end of the junction does not agree with germline; a read error may underlie this.

Results the study describes overall, beyond this receptor: Both chains appeared to be involved in GLC-BM selection, with public TCRbeta motifs on BV14-BJ2 and BV20-BJ1 together with a TCRalpha motif on AV5-AJ31. With only a few donors in the cohort, group averages were based on very few individuals. Low acute-to-convalescent clonotype overlap might partly reflect sampling error, because only a fraction of each donor's blood was analyzed. Just 8% to 9.5% of the unique acute clonotypes remained in convalescence, but these persisting clonotypes accounted for most of the response, and new, diverse de novo clonotypes seemingly replaced the other acute clonotypes.

Including the terminal cysteine and phenylalanine, the CDR3 comprises 14 residues. CDR3 DNA is the only sequence kept; it has 42 bases, read in frame from the first base. CDR1 and CDR2 (SNHLY, FYNNEI) derive from the germline V gene. Reading the label with the study, this specimen's time point is: convalescence about 6 months (5-8 months) after acute presentation (visit 7). Over primary infection, the study followed CD8 T cell responses to two immunodominant EBV epitopes: BRLF1 109 (YVL-BR) and BMLF1 280 (GLC-BM). Primary EBV infection was indicated by a positive serum heterophile antibody test and EBV viral capsid antigen-specific IgM. As a first step, magnetic positive selection (MACS) was used to enrich total CD8 T cells from the PBMCs. Live CD3+ CD8+ tetramer+ cells were sorted on a FACSAria III to over 90% purity. A PE-conjugated tetramer loaded with the BMLF1 280-288 peptide was used to sort the cells. Directly ex vivo after tetramer sorting, the TCR repertoires of EBV epitope-specific CD8 T cells were deep-sequenced at acute infection and at convalescence. Donors were three people aged roughly 18 to 30 with clinical acute infectious mononucleosis and laboratory evidence of primary EBV infection. Heparinized peripheral blood was collected once when donors presented clinically with mononucleosis symptoms and a second time roughly 6 months afterward. PBMCs were isolated by Ficoll-Paque density gradient centrifugation.

The TCR sequence derives from a woman between 18 and 29 years old with infectious mononucleosis caused by EBV. Here the sequenced sample was EBV GLC epitope tetramer+ CD8+ T cells sorted from PBMCs, taken during convalescence from infectious mononucleosis. This specimen's cell subset or site label, interpreted: CD8 T cells binding tetramer with EBV BMLF1 280-288 peptide (GLC-BM). The chain couples TRBV2 to TRBJ2-3; the D gene assignment is perhaps TRBD1 or TRBD2, with each matching 6 bases. The nucleotides are TGTGCCTGCAGTGAGGGGGACTTCGGGGATACGCAGTATTTT. Its protein product is CACSEGDFGDTQYF.